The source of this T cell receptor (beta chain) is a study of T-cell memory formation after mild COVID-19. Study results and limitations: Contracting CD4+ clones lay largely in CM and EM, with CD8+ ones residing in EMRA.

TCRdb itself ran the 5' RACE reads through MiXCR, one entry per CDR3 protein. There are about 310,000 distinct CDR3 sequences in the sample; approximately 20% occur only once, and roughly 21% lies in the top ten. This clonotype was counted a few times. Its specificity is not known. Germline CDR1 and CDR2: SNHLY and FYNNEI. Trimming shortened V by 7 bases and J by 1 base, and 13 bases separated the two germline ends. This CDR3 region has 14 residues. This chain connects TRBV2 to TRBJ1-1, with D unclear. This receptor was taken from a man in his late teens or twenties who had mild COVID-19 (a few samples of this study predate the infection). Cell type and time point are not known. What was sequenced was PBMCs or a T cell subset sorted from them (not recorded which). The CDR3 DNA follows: TGTGCCAGCAACTGGGGTGGTTCGAACACTGAAGCTTTCTTT. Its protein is CASNWGGSNTEAFF.